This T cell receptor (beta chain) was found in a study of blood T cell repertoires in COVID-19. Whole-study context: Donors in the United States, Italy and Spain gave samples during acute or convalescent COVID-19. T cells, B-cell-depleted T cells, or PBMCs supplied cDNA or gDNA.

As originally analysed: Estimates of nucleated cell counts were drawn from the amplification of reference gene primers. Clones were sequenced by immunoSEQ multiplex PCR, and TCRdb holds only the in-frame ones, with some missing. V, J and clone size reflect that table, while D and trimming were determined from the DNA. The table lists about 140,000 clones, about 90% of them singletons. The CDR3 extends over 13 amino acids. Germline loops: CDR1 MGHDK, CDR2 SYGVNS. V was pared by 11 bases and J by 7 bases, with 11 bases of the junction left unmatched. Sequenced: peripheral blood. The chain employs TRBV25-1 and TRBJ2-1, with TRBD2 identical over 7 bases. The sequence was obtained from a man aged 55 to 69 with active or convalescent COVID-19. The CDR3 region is CAGRTGTTNEQFF. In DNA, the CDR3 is TGTGCCGGGCGGACCGGGACTACAAATGAGCAGTTCTTC.